This is a list of T cell receptor beta chains from one sample in a study of Ad26.COV2.S vaccination and SARS-CoV-2 variants. Measured with immunoSEQ multiplex PCR; TCRdb has only the in-frame clones, and not every one. The sample holds roughly 380,000 clones, 80% to 90% seen once. The specimen comprised peripheral blood, sampled in a trial of Ad26.COV2.S vaccine versus placebo. Receptors were obtained from a person between 18 and 65 years old who received the Ad26.COV2.S COVID-19 vaccine or a placebo. Both conserved end residues are part of each CDR3. The D gene is left open where the match is weak. The listing skips clone size in some rows; elsewhere it reads once, few, many or a size class.

TRBJ1-4 TRBV5-1 once . CASSWGPTNEKLFF TGCGCCAGCAGCTGGGGACCAACTAATGAAAAACTGTTTTTT
TRBJ2-2 TRBV7-3 . TRBD2 CASSLGRGIDTGELFF TGTGCCAGCAGCTTGGGGCGGGGGATTGACACCGGGGAGCTGTTTTTT
TRBJ1-5 TRBV15 few . CATSREGYQPQHF TGTGCCACCAGCAGAGAAGGGTATCAGCCCCAGCATTTT
TRBJ1-2 TRBV5-1 . . CASPSKRGRDYGYTF TGCGCCAGCCCCTCGAAGCGGGGCAGGGACTATGGCTACACCTTC
TRBJ2-5 TRBV5-4 . . CASSFPSQETQYF TGTGCCAGCAGCTTCCCTAGTCAAGAGACCCAGTACTTC
TRBJ1-2 TRBV4-3 . . CASSRADTYGYTF TGCGCCAGCAGCCGAGCCGACACTTATGGCTACACCTTC
TRBJ2-2 TRBV6-5 few TRBD2 CASSPAGSTGELFF TGTGCCAGCAGTCCAGCGGGATCCACCGGGGAGCTGTTTTTT
TRBJ1-2 TRBV5-1 . TRBD1 CASSYDRAYGYTF TGCGCCAGCAGCTACGACAGGGCCTATGGCTACACCTTC
TRBJ1-1 TRBV7-9 . . CASSLGGQNTEAFF TGTGCCAGCAGCTTAGGGGGACAGAACACTGAAGCTTTCTTT
TRBJ1-3 TRBV2 . . CASSGGSGNTIYF TGTGCCAGCAGTGGCGGCTCTGGAAACACCATATATTTT
TRBJ2-2 TRBV6-4 many . CASSDRDTGELFF TGTGCCAGCAGTGACAGGGACACCGGGGAGCTGTTTTTT
TRBJ2-1 TRBV18 once TRBD2 CASSPGGGSEQFF TGTGCCAGCTCACCGGGCGGGGGGAGTGAGCAGTTCTTC
TRBJ2-3 TRBV5-1 . TRBD2 CASSSLLAGGDTQYF TGCGCCAGCAGCTCCCTCCTAGCGGGGGGTGATACGCAGTATTTT
TRBJ1-2 TRBV4-2 . TRBD1 CASSQGDRDSPGYTF TGTGCCAGCAGCCAGGGGGACAGGGACAGTCCTGGCTACACCTTC
TRBJ2-7 TRBV30 . TRBD1 CAWSQGAYEQYF TGTGCCTGGAGTCAGGGGGCGTACGAGCAGTACTTC
TRBJ2-1 TRBV9 . TRBD2 CASSPWTSGGNEQFF TGTGCCAGCAGCCCATGGACTAGCGGGGGAAATGAGCAGTTCTTC
TRBJ1-2 TRBV7-9 . TRBD1 CASSHSGGGYGYTF TGTGCCAGCAGCCACTCAGGGGGCGGATATGGCTACACCTTC
TRBJ2-1 TRBV5-4 . . CASSLAQDYSYNEQFF TGTGCCAGCAGCTTGGCTCAGGATTACTCCTACAATGAGCAGTTCTTC
TRBJ2-5 TRBV4-2 . . CASSQSGEETQYF TGTGCCAGCAGCCAATCGGGGGAGGAGACCCAGTACTTC
TRBJ1-6 TRBV20-1 . . CSANEGSSYNSPLHF TGCAGTGCTAATGAGGGGAGCTCCTATAATTCACCCCTCCACTTT
TRBJ2-7 TRBV7-2 . TRBD2 CASSQIAGLGDEQYF TGTGCCAGCAGTCAAATAGCGGGGCTAGGGGACGAGCAGTACTTC
TRBJ1-5 TRBV30 . . CAWRGESPQPQHF TGTGCCTGGAGGGGGGAGTCACCTCAGCCCCAGCATTTT
TRBJ2-1 TRBV29-1 . TRBD2 CSVSAGGLNEQFF TGCAGCGTTTCAGCGGGGGGGCTCAATGAGCAGTTCTTC
TRBJ2-1 TRBV6-1 . TRBD1 CASSEEDRGANEQFF TGTGCCAGCAGTGAAGAGGACAGGGGTGCAAATGAGCAGTTCTTC
TRBJ1-1 TRBV19 . . CASSLGSNTEAFF TGTGCCAGTAGTTTAGGATCGAACACTGAAGCTTTCTTT
TRBJ2-7 TRBV5-6 . . CASSDRDWGRGEQYF TGTGCCAGCAGCGACCGGGACTGGGGGCGAGGTGAGCAGTACTTC
TRBJ2-3 TRBV7-9 . . CASTEPGELGEQYF TGTGCCAGCACCGAACCGGGGGAGCTGGGGGAGCAGTATTTT
TRBJ2-1 TRBV12-3/TRBV12-4 . . CASSLFGGDEQFF TGTGCCAGCAGTTTATTCGGGGGTGATGAGCAGTTCTTC
TRBJ2-7 TRBV14 few . CASSQDSARSYEQYF TGTGCCAGCAGCCAAGATTCGGCCCGGTCCTACGAGCAGTACTTC
TRBJ2-7 TRBV10-3 . . CAISEAALEQGRTRYEQYF TGTGCCATCAGTGAGGCGGCCCTCGAACAGGGCCGAACGCGCTACGAGCAGTACTTC
TRBJ1-1 TRBV6-6 . . CASRGTGGAFF TGTGCCAGCAGGGGTACAGGTGGAGCTTTCTTT
TRBJ1-4 TRBV19 many . CASSPRGGLATNEKLFF TGTGCCAGTAGTCCCCGGGGGGGTCTTGCAACTAATGAAAAACTGTTTTTT
TRBJ2-3 TRBV11-2 . TRBD2 CASSLRFGGGRDTQYF TGTGCCAGCAGCCTCCGATTCGGGGGGGGGAGAGATACGCAGTATTTT
TRBJ1-5 TRBV7-9 once TRBD1 CASSLVGGGGNQPQHF TGTGCCAGCAGCTTAGTAGGGGGCGGTGGCAATCAGCCCCAGCATTTT
TRBJ2-2 TRBV19 . . CASSMVPSGTGELFF TGTGCCAGTAGTATGGTGCCCTCGGGCACCGGGGAGCTGTTTTTT
TRBJ1-5 TRBV30 . . CAWSVGAQPQHF TGTGCCTGGAGTGTAGGAGCCCAGCCCCAGCATTTT
TRBJ2-3 TRBV5-6 . TRBD2 CASSLLAGVLDTQYF TGTGCCAGCAGCTTACTAGCGGGGGTACTTGATACGCAGTATTTT
TRBJ2-6 TRBV6-1 . . CASSDRQSSGANVLTF TGTGCCAGCAGTGACCGACAAAGCTCTGGGGCCAACGTCCTGACTTTC
TRBJ1-2 TRBV7-9 . . CASSLELMAAIGYTF TGTGCCAGCAGCTTAGAGTTGATGGCGGCTATCGGCTACACCTTC
TRBJ2-1 TRBV12-3/TRBV12-4 . . CAVEGSGDEQFF TGTGCCGTAGAGGGATCCGGTGATGAGCAGTTCTTC
TRBJ1-6 TRBV30 . . CAWSAGISSYNSPLHF TGTGCCTGGAGTGCAGGGATTAGCTCCTATAATTCACCCCTCCACTTT
TRBJ1-4 TRBV9 . TRBD1 CASSPRDRGDEKLFF TGTGCCAGCAGCCCTCGGGACAGGGGGGATGAAAAACTGTTTTTT
TRBJ2-5 TRBV2 . . CASSTEPDFGETQYF TGTGCCAGCAGCACCGAACCGGACTTTGGGGAGACCCAGTACTTC
TRBJ1-1 TRBV30 . . CAWSVFGSGGKTEAFF TGTGCCTGGAGTGTATTCGGGTCGGGAGGGAAGACTGAAGCTTTCTTT
TRBJ1-1 TRBV30 . TRBD1 CAWSGQGATEAFF TGTGCCTGGAGCGGACAGGGGGCCACTGAAGCTTTCTTT
TRBJ2-2 TRBV6-5 few . CASSYGGNTGELFF TGTGCCAGCAGTTACGGTGGGAACACCGGGGAGCTGTTTTTT
TRBJ1-3 TRBV6-5 . TRBD1 CASSLGQTSGNTIYF TGTGCCAGCAGTCTGGGACAGACCTCTGGAAACACCATATATTTT
TRBJ1-3 TRBV18 . . CASSPPPTGNTIYF TGTGCCAGCTCACCACCTCCCACGGGAAACACCATATATTTT
TRBJ2-1 TRBV24-1 . . CATSDQTGPARLNEQFF TGTGCCACCAGTGACCAAACAGGGCCTGCGAGGTTGAATGAGCAGTTCTTC
TRBJ1-5 TRBV7-8 . . CASSLDLGSNQPQHF TGTGCCAGCAGCTTAGATTTGGGGAGCAATCAGCCCCAGCATTTT
TRBJ1-1 TRBV19 . . CASSIDTLNTEAFF TGTGCCAGTAGTATAGATACCCTGAACACTGAAGCTTTCTTT
TRBJ2-3 TRBV30 . . CALRRGLNTQYF TGTGCCCTCCGGCGGGGGCTTAATACGCAGTATTTT
TRBJ2-2 TRBV7-3 . TRBD2 CASSLRSGAGTGELFF TGTGCCAGCAGCCTAAGGAGCGGGGCAGGCACCGGGGAGCTGTTTTTT
TRBJ1-6 TRBV19 . . CASTSLLYNSPLHF TGTGCCAGTACCTCACTCTTATATAATTCACCCCTCCACTTT
TRBJ2-7 TRBV9 . . CASSPSRGTYYEQYF TGTGCCAGCAGCCCTTCTCGGGGGACATACTACGAGCAGTACTTC